The T cell receptor (beta chain) under discussion was sequenced for a study of technical replicates of blood from several donors. The assay was immunoSEQ multiplex PCR, and TCRdb's table has in-frame clones only and misses some. The sample lists 60,000 to 70,000 clones, approximately 84% occurring once. Trimming at V came to 4 bases and at J to 2 bases, leaving 6 bases not matched to a gene. Looked up from germline, CDR1 is MNHNY and CDR2 is SVGAGI (reference sequence). The CDR3 extends over 16 amino acids. The sequenced sample consisted of PBMCs. This chain links TRBV6-6 with TRBJ2-5; 11 bases agree with TRBD2. The clonotype originates from a human donor in good health. Some clones in this sample may be carry-over from other donors' samples. The CDR3 loop is CASSSLGTSGQETQYF. The CDR3, as DNA: TGTGCCAGCAGTTCCTTAGGGACTAGCGGACAAGAGACCCAGTACTTC.